The next 25 T cell receptor beta chains were all read from a single sample in a study of Graves' ophthalmopathy and Graves' hyperthyroidism. Amplification from RNA transcripts yielded the TCR beta CDR3 regions. First-round RT-PCR relied on HTBI primers, and a second-round multiplex PCR came next. One entry per CDR3 protein, called by TCRdb with MiXCR from the multiplex PCR reads. Of roughly 610,000 distinct CDR3 sequences in the sample, about 24% are singletons; the top ten hold more than 5.5%. The source material was peripheral blood. These receptors all come from a woman aged 18-30 years with stable Graves' hyperthyroidism. Some clones in this sample may be carry-over from other donors' samples.

Many counts were recorded for this clonotype. The chain has TRBV6-1 and TRBJ2-7, with D possibly being TRBD2 (6 bases). The germline CDR1 and CDR2 sequences are MNHNS and SASEGT. V was shortened by 4 bases and J by 2 bases, with 18 bases between the two germline ends. This CDR3 is 16 amino acids long. CDR3 loop: CASSATRGTFTYEQYF. The CDR3 nucleotides read TGTGCCAGCAGTGCAACCCGTGGGACTTTTACCTACGAGCAGTACTTC.

The J gene is TRBJ2-5, the V gene TRBV12-3 or TRBV12-4; 8 nucleotides agree with TRBD1. The CDR3 has 15 amino acids. Unmatched junction bases numbered 10, after V lost 6 bases and J lost 4 bases. CDR3 nucleotides: TGTGCCAGCAGACCTGACAGGGGAGGCGGAGAGACCCAGTACTTC. Encoded protein: CASRPDRGGGETQYF.

Written as DNA, the CDR3 is TGTGCCAGCAGTTTATACCCCGCGGGGCGGGGGAACAAAGAGACCCAGTACTTC. Amino acid sequence: CASSLYPAGRGNKETQYF. V and J are TRBV12-3 or TRBV12-4 and TRBJ2-5; TRBD2 agrees at 7 bases. CDR3 length equals 18 residues. Germline trimming cut 2 bases from V and 3 bases from J; bases unmatched to any gene: 15.

The V and J genes are TRBV6-1 and TRBJ2-7; no clear D. The ends were cut back, 0 bases at V and 7 bases at J, with 10 bases in the middle. This CDR3 is built from 13 residues. Per germline, CDR1 MNHNS and CDR2 SASEGT. Here the CDR3 reads CASSEAWGREQYF. Written as DNA, the CDR3 is TGTGCCAGCAGTGAAGCCTGGGGTCGAGAGCAGTACTTC.

The chain couples TRBV19 to TRBJ2-7; D is ambiguous. CDR3 length: 13 amino acids. Trimming took 5 bases from V and 6 from J, leaving 14 bases between them. Germline lookup yields CDR1 LNHDA and CDR2 SQIVND (reference sequence). In nucleotides, the CDR3 is TGTGCCAGTAGTCTCGAAGCCGGCCGCGAGCAGTACTTC. Translated: CASSLEAGREQYF. Full variable domain (remainder filled in from reference TRBV19 and TRBJ2-7): DGGITQSPKYLFRKEGQNVTLSCEQNLNHDAMYWYRQDPGQGLRLIYYSQIVNDFQKGDIAEGYSVSREKKESFPLTVTSAQKNPTAFYLCASSLEAGREQYFGPGTRLTVT.

The table lists this clonotype with many counts. The V and J genes are TRBV6-1 and TRBJ1-1; 8 bases match TRBD1. Germline lookup yields CDR1 MNHNS and CDR2 SASEGT. V lost 5 bases, J lost 4 bases, and 6 bases stayed unmatched. The CDR3 is made up of 14 amino acids. CDR3 nucleotide sequence: TGTGCCAGCAGTAGCCTGGACAGGGTCACTGAAGCTTTCTTT. Amino acid sequence: CASSSLDRVTEAFF.

V is TRBV20-1 and J is TRBJ1-5; possible D gene TRBD1, 5 bases. Trimming took off 2 bases at V and 1 base at J, with 9 bases between the two ends. Germline V gene lookup returns CDR1 DFQATT and CDR2 SNEGSKA (reference sequence). The CDR3 runs 14 residues. DNA of the CDR3: TGCAGTGCTAGATGGGGACCGAGCAATCAGCCCCAGCATTTT. Encoded protein: CSARWGPSNQPQHF.

The rearrangement joins TRBV20-1 to TRBJ2-6; D is unresolved. Between the trimmed V and J ends, which lost 1 base and 0 bases, there was a span of 4 bases. CDR3 length: 14 residues. Germline values: CDR1 DFQATT, CDR2 SNEGSKA (reference sequence). CDR3 sequence (DNA): TGCAGTGCTAGAGGGCACTCTGGGGCCAACGTCCTGACTTTC. Its translation is CSARGHSGANVLTF.

The chain is built from TRBV12-3 or TRBV12-4 and TRBJ1-5, with 10 bases matching TRBD1. J was trimmed by 5 bases and V by 6 bases; bases with no gene match: 7. The CDR3 runs 15 residues. CDR3 amino acids: CASSGGQGPYQPQHF. For the CDR3, the DNA is TGTGCCAGCAGCGGGGGACAGGGGCCCTATCAGCCCCAGCATTTT.

There are a few counts of this clonotype. This rearrangement joins TRBV4-2 to TRBJ2-7, with 7 bases fitting TRBD2. Germline V gives CDR1 LGHNA, CDR2 YNFKEQ. V lost 4 bases to trimming and J lost 6 bases; unmatched junction nucleotides: 12. The length of the CDR3 is 15 residues. The CDR3 DNA sequence: TGTGCCAGCAGCCCGTCCGAGCGGGAAGTACGCGAGCAGTACTTC. This sequence encodes CASSPSEREVREQYF.

This clonotype has just a few counts. The chain combines TRBV11-2 with TRBJ1-1; 7 bases are shared with TRBD1. This CDR3 spans 16 amino acids. CDR1 is SGHAT and CDR2 is FQNNGV in the germline V gene. With V trimmed by 5 bases and J by 5 bases, 14 bases remained unmatched. CDR3 region: CASSRYPGQMGTEAFF. The CDR3 region has the DNA TGTGCCAGCAGCCGGTACCCGGGACAGATGGGGACTGAAGCTTTCTTT.

This clonotype was observed many times. This rearrangement joins TRBV9 to TRBJ1-2, with 8 nucleotides matching TRBD1. CDR3 length equals 18 residues. V gave up 0 bases and J gave up 4 bases; unmatched junction bases: 14. CDR1 and CDR2 (germline): SGDLS, YYNGEE. The CDR3 nucleotides read TGTGCCAGCAGCGTAGCCCAGAGGACAGGGAGGGGGGCCTATGGCTACACCTTC. It is translated as CASSVAQRTGRGAYGYTF.

In its sample, this clonotype was seen many times. The chain carries TRBV27 and TRBJ1-1; D gene ambiguous. Germline loops: CDR1 MNHEY, CDR2 SMNVEV (reference sequence). CDR3 length equals 13 residues. Trimming took off 8 bases at V and 0 bases at J, with 10 bases between the two ends. The CDR3 region has the DNA TGTGCCAGCGGGCCGGAGATGAACACTGAAGCTTTCTTT. Translation: CASGPEMNTEAFF.

This clonotype was picked up many times. J is TRBJ1-1 and V is TRBV6-1; a weak D match, TRBD1 (5 bases). The CDR3 is 16 amino acids. Per germline, CDR1 MNHNS and CDR2 SASEGT. V was shortened by 4 bases and J by 3 bases, with 18 bases between the two germline ends. Written as DNA, the CDR3 is TGTGCCAGCAGTGGCCTGAGGGCAGGGCGTGACACTGAAGCTTTCTTT. This translates into CASSGLRAGRDTEAFF.

This clonotype was observed many times. This sequence joins TRBV6-1 and TRBJ2-7; the D gene could be TRBD1 or TRBD2 (5 bases each). V lost 4 bases to trimming and J lost 5 bases, with 18 bases between them. Germline-derived CDR1 and CDR2 are MNHNS and SASEGT. This CDR3 spans 15 amino acids. The CDR3 sequence is CASSARDLSSHEQYF. DNA of the CDR3: TGTGCCAGCAGTGCCCGGGACCTATCGAGCCACGAGCAGTACTTC.

This clonotype showed up just a few times. The V call is TRBV6-5, the J call TRBJ2-7; D not resolved. CDR3 length equals 17 residues. Germline values: CDR1 MNHEY, CDR2 SVGAGI. Trimming removed 1 base at V and 0 bases at J, with 16 bases between. This chain's CDR3 is CASSYLRPTHRSYEQYF. The CDR3 nucleotides read TGTGCCAGCAGTTACTTGAGACCCACACACCGCTCCTACGAGCAGTACTTC.

This clonotype has ten or more counts. The chain uses TRBV6-2 or TRBV6-3 and TRBJ1-1, with D hard to call. CDR1 MNHEY and CDR2 SVGEGT come from the germline V gene. CDR3 size: 14 residues. V was cut by 9 bases and J by 4 bases, with 18 bases left in between. This chain's CDR3 is CASTPRVLSTEAFF. The CDR3 DNA reads as TGTGCCAGTACCCCCCGGGTGTTATCCACTGAAGCTTTCTTT.

This chain links TRBV3-1 with TRBJ1-2; D gene ambiguous. CDR3 length: 14 residues. With 1 base removed from V and 7 bases from J, the gap between germline ends came to 13 bases. CDR1 LGHDT and CDR2 YNNKEL come from the germline V gene (reference sequence). DNA for the CDR3: TGTGCCAGCAGCCAAGGGCAAGCCCTCTTTGGCTACACCTTC. This translates into CASSQGQALFGYTF.

In its sample, this clonotype was seen many times. This sequence joins TRBV6-5 and TRBJ1-1; tentative D call: TRBD1 (6 bases). CDR1 MNHEY and CDR2 SVGAGI come from the germline V gene. CDR3 length: 14 amino acids. The V and J ends lost 5 bases and 3 bases respectively, with 13 bases between them. CDR3 in amino acids: CASSINRVDTEAFF. The CDR3 DNA follows: TGTGCCAGCAGTATCAACAGGGTTGACACTGAAGCTTTCTTT.

This chain uses TRBV11-2 with TRBJ1-2; 8 nucleotides agree with TRBD1. The CDR3 covers 16 residues. Per the germline V gene, CDR1 is SGHAT and CDR2 is FQNNGV. Trimming at V came to 6 bases and at J to 3 bases, leaving 12 bases not matched to a gene. The CDR3 nucleotides are TGTGCCAGCAGTAAGCTGGACAGGGCGGAGTACTATGGCTACACCTTC. Amino acid sequence: CASSKLDRAEYYGYTF.

In its sample, this clonotype was seen many times. The chain is built from TRBV7-3 and TRBJ2-3, with D tentatively TRBD1 or TRBD2 (5 bases each). This CDR3 has 19 residues. V gave up 1 base and J gave up 0 bases, with 20 bases separating them. Germline lookup yields CDR1 SGHTA and CDR2 FQGTGA. The CDR3 DNA reads TGTGCCAGCAGCTTAAGGGGGTGGGCAGCCGACGAAAGCACAGATACGCAGTATTTT. The encoded protein is CASSLRGWAADESTDTQYF. The variable domain in full, completed from reference TRBV7-3 and TRBJ2-3, reads GAGVSQTPSNKVTEKGKYVELRCDPISGHTALYWYRQSLGQGPEFLIYFQGTGAADDSGLPNDRFFAVRPEGSVSTLKIQRTERGDSAVYLCASSLRGWAADESTDTQYFGPGTRLTVL.

With respect to this clonotype: This may be a read error, as it is one base from a much larger clone. The V gene is TRBV2, the J gene TRBJ2-4; tentative D call: TRBD1 (6 bases). CDR1 SNHLY and CDR2 FYNNEI come from the germline V gene. The CDR3 totals 13 residues. The chain's CDR3 is CASSEGDTNMQYF. The CDR3 nucleotides read TGTGCCAGCAGTGAAGGGGACACAAACATGCAGTACTTC.

Ten or more counts support this clonotype. This chain's CDR3 is CSARTPFGAQEQPQHF. CDR3 nucleotides: TGCAGTGCTAGGACCCCATTTGGGGCGCAAGAGCAGCCCCAGCATTTT. The rearrangement joins TRBV20-1 to TRBJ1-5; maybe TRBD1 (5 bases). This CDR3 contains 16 residues. Trimming shortened V by 3 bases and J by 7 bases, and 22 bases separated the two germline ends. The germline CDR1 and CDR2 sequences are DFQATT and SNEGSKA (reference sequence).

This clonotype turned up a few times. This rearrangement joins TRBV20-1 to TRBJ1-1; TRBD1 might be the D (5 bases). Germline loops: CDR1 DFQATT, CDR2 SNEGSKA (reference sequence). The CDR3 loop spans 13 amino acids. V lost 4 bases and J lost 1, with 10 bases in between. CDR3 sequence (DNA): TGCAGTGCTACGGGACGGACGAACACTGAAGCTTTCTTT. Protein sequence: CSATGRTNTEAFF.

The chain has TRBV15 and TRBJ2-5; D is perhaps TRBD2 (6 bases). CDR1 is LNHNV and CDR2 is YYDKDF in the germline V gene (reference sequence). The CDR3 is 15 residues long. V lost 1 base and J lost 2, with 11 bases in between. The CDR3 region has the DNA TGTGCCACCAGCAGAGGGAGGGGAGAACAAGAGACCCAGTACTTC. Translation: CATSRGRGEQETQYF.